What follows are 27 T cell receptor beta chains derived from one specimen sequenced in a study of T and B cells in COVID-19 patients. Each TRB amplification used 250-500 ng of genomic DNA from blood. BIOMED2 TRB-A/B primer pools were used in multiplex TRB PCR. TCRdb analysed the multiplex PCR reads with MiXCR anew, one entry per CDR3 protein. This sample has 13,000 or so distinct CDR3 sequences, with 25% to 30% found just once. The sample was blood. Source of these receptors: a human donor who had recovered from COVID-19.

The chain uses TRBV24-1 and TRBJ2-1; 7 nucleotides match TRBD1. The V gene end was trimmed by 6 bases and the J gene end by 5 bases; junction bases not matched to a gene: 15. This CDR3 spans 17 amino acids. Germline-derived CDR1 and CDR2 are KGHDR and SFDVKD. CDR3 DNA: TGTGCCACCAGTATAGGTACTGGCAGGGGGAACGACAATGAGCAGTTCTTC. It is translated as CATSIGTGRGNDNEQFF.

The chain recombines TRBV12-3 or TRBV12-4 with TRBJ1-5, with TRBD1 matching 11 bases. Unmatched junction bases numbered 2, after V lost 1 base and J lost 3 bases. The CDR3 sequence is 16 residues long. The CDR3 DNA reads TGTGCCAGCAGTTTAGGGGACAGGGGGGTCAATCAGCCCCAGCATTTT. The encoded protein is CASSLGDRGVNQPQHF.

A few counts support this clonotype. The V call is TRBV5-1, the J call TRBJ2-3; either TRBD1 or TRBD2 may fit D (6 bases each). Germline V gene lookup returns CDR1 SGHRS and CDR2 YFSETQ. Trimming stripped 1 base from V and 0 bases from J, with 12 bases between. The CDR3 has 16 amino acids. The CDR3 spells CASSLYTGTSTDTQYF. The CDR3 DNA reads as TGCGCCAGCAGCTTGTACACAGGGACTAGCACAGATACGCAGTATTTT.

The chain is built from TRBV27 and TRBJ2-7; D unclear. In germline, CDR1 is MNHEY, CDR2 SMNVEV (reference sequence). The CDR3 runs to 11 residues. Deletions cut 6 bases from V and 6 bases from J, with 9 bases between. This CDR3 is CASSQSREQYF. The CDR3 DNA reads TGTGCCAGCAGCCAGAGTCGCGAGCAGTACTTC.

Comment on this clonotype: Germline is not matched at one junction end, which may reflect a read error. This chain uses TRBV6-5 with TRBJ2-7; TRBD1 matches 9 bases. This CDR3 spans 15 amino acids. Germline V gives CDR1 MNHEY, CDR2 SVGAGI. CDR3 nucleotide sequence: TGTGCCAGCAGCTACTCCGGGACAGGGTCCTACGAGCAGTACTTC. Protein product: CASSYSGTGSYEQYF.

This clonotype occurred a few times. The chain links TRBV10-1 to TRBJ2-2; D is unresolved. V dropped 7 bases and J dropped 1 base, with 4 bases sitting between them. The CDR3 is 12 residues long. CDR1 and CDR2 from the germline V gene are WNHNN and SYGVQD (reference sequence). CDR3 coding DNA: TGCGCCAGCAAGGAGAACACCGGGGAGCTGTTTTTT. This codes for CASKENTGELFF.

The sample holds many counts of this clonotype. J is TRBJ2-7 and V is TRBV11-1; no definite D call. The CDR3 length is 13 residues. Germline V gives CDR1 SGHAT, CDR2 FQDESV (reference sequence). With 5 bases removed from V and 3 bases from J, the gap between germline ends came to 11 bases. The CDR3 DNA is TGTGCCAGCAGCCGCAGTATGGGCTACGAGCAGTACTTC. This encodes CASSRSMGYEQYF.

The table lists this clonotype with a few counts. In DNA, the CDR3 is TGTGCCAGCTCACCACCCGTCAGGGGGACCGAAAAACTGTTTTTT. Translated, it gives CASSPPVRGTEKLFF. The chain employs TRBV18 and TRBJ1-4, with 7 positions matching TRBD1. V gave up 0 bases and J gave up 8 bases; unmatched junction bases: 6. The CDR3 is 15 residues long. Germline-derived CDR1 and CDR2 are KGHSH and LQKENI.

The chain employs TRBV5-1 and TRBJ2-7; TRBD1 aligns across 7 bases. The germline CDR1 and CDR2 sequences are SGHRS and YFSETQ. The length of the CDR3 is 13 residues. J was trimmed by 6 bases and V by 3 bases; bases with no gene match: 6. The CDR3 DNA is TGCGCCAGCAGCTCCACGACAGGGCCCGAGCAGTACTTC. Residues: CASSSTTGPEQYF.

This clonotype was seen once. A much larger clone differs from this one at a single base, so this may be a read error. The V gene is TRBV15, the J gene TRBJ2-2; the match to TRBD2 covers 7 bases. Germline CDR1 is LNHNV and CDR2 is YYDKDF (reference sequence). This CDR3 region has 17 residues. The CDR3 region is CVTSREWDGGWTGELFF. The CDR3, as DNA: TGTGTCACCAGCAGAGAGTGGGACGGGGGGTGGACCGGGGAGCTGTTTTTT.

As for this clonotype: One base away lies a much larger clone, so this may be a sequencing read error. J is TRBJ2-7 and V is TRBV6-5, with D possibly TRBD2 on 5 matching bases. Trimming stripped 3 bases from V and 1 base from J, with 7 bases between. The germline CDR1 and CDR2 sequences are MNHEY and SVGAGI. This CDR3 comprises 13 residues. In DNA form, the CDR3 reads TGTGCCAGCAGTTATGGGGAGTCCTACGAGCAGTACTTC. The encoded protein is CASSYGESYEQYF.

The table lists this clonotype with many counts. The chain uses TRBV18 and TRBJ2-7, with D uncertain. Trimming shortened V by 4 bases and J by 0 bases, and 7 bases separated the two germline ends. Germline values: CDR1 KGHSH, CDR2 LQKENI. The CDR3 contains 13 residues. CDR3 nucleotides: TGTGCCAGCTCACGCGACACCTCCTACGAGCAGTACTTC. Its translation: CASSRDTSYEQYF. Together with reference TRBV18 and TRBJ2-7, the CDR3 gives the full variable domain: NAGVMQNPRHLVRRRGQEARLRCSPMKGHSHVYWYRQLPEEGLKFMVYLQKENIIDESGMPKERFSAEFPKEGPSILRIQQVVRGDSAAYFCASSRDTSYEQYFGPGTRLTVT.

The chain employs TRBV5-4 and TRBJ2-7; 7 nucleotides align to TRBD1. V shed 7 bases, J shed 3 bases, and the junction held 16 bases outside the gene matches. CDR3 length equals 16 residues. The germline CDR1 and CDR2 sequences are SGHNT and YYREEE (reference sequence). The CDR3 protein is CASPLPGGEGYYEQYF. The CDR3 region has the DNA TGTGCCAGCCCCCTCCCAGGGGGAGAGGGTTACTACGAGCAGTACTTC.

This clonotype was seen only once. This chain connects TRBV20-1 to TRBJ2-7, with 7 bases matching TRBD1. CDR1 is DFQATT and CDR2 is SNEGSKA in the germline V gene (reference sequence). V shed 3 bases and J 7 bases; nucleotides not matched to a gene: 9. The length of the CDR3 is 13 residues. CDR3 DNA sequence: TGCAGTGCTAGGCAGGGGGTCATAAAAGAGCAGTACTTC. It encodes CSARQGVIKEQYF.

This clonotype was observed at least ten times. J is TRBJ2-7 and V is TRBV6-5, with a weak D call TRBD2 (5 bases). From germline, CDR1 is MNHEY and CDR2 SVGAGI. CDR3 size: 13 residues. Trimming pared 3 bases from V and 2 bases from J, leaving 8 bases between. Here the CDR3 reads CASSYGETYEQYF. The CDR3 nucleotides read TGTGCCAGCAGTTATGGGGAGACCTACGAGCAGTACTTC.

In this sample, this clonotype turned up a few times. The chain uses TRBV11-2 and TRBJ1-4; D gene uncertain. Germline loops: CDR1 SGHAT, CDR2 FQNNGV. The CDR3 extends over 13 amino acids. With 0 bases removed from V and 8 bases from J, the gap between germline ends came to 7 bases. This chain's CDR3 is CASSLDWFEKLFF. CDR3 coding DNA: TGTGCCAGCAGCTTAGACTGGTTCGAAAAACTGTTTTTT.

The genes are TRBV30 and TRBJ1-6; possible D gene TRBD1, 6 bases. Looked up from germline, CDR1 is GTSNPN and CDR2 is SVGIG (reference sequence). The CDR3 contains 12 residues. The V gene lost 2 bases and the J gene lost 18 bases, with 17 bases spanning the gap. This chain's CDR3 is CAWSRDTPMPHF. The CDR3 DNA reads TGTGCCTGGAGTCGGGACACCCCAATGCCCCACTTT.

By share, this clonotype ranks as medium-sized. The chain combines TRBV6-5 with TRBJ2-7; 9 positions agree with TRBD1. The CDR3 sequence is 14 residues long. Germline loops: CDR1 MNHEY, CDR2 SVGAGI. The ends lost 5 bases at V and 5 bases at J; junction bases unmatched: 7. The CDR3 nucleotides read TGTGCCAGCAGTACATCGGGACAGGGCGACGAGCAGTACTTC. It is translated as CASSTSGQGDEQYF.

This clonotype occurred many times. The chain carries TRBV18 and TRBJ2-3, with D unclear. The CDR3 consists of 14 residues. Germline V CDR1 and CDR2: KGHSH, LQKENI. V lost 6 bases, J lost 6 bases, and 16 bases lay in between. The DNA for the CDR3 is TGTGCCAGCTCCCAAAACCTTGAGACGGATACGCAGTATTTT. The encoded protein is CASSQNLETDTQYF.

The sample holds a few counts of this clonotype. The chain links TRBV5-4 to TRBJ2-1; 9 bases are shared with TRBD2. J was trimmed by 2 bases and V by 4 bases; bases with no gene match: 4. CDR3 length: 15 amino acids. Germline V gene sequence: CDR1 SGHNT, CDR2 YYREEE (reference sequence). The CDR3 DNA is TGTGCCAGCAGCCAATTAGCGGGAGCCTACAATGAGCAGTTCTTC. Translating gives CASSQLAGAYNEQFF.

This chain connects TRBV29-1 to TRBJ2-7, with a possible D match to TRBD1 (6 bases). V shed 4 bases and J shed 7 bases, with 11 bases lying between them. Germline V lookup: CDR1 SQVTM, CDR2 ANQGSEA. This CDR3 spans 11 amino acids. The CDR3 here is CSVGSGEEQYF. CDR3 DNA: TGCAGCGTTGGGTCAGGGGAAGAGCAGTACTTC.

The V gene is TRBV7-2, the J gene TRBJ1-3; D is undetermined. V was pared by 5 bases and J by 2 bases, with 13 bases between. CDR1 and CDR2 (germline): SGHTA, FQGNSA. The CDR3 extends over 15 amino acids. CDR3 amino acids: CASSPRAATGNTIYF. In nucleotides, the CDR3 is TGTGCCAGCAGCCCAAGGGCAGCCACTGGAAACACCATATATTTT.

The CDR3 DNA reads TGCGCCAGCAGTGACCAGGCTGCCATTGCTAGCCTAAACTACGAGCAGTACTTC. Translating it yields CASSDQAAIASLNYEQYF. The rearrangement uses TRBV10-2 and TRBJ2-7; possible D gene TRBD2, 5 bases. V was pared by 3 bases and J by 3 bases, with 24 bases between. The CDR3 contains 18 residues. CDR1 and CDR2 from the germline V gene are WSHSY and SAAADI.

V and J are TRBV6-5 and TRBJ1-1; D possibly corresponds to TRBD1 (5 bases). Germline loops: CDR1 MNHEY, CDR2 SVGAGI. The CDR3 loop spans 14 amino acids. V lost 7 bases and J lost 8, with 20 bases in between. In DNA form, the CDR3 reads TGTGCCAGCACCTCGGAGCCGGGGCGGTTCGAAGCTTTCTTT. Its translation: CASTSEPGRFEAFF.

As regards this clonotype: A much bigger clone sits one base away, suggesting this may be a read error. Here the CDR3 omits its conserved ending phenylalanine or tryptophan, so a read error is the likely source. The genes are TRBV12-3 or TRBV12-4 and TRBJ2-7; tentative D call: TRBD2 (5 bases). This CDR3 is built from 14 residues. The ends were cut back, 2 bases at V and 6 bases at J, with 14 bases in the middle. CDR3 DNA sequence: TGTGCCAGCAGTTTACACGAGGGTACAGCCGAGCAGTACTTA. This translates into CASSLHEGTAEQYL.

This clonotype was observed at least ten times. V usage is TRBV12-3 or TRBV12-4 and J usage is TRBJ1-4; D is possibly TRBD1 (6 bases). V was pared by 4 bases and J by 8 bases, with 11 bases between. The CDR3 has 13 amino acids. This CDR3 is CASSSGQREKLFF. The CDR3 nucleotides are TGTGCCAGCAGTTCGGGACAACGGGAAAAACTGTTTTTT.

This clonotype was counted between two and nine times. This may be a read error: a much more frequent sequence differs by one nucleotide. CDR3 loop: CANSLSGAVYNEQFF. CDR3 in DNA: TGTGCCAACAGTTTATCTGGGGCTGTGTACAATGAGCAGTTCTTC. The chain is built from TRBV27 and TRBJ2-1; D possibly corresponds to TRBD1 (5 bases). The CDR3 loop spans 15 amino acids. The germline V gene encodes CDR1 MNHEY and CDR2 SMNVEV (reference sequence).